Below are 16 T cell receptor beta chains sequenced from a single sample in a study of blood T cell repertoires in COVID-19. TCRdb keeps only in-frame clones here, not all; method: immunoSEQ multiplex PCR. The sample carries under 250,000 clones, just over 85% recorded once. Sequenced sample: peripheral blood. The receptors were sampled from an older man with acute or convalescent COVID-19.

The chain's CDR3 is CASSPGTSGLQETQYF. The CDR3 nucleotides are TGTGCCAGCAGCCCCGGGACTAGCGGACTTCAAGAGACCCAGTACTTC. The chain recombines TRBV7-3 with TRBJ2-5, with TRBD2 identical over 11 bases. The germline CDR1 and CDR2 sequences are SGHTA and FQGTGA. This CDR3 is 16 amino acids long. V shed 5 bases, J shed 2 bases, and the junction held 7 bases outside the gene matches.

The rearrangement links TRBV27 to TRBJ2-7, with 10 bases fitting TRBD2. J was trimmed by 6 bases and V by 6 bases; bases with no gene match: 8. The CDR3 contains 14 residues. Germline assignment: CDR1 MNHEY and CDR2 SMNVEV (reference sequence). CDR3 protein: CASRIRGLALEQYF. CDR3 DNA sequence: TGTGCCAGCAGGATAAGGGGACTAGCGCTCGAGCAGTACTTC.

The V gene is TRBV7-3, the J gene TRBJ2-1, with D possibly TRBD1 on 6 matching bases. The CDR3 length is 14 residues. CDR1 and CDR2 (germline): SGHTA, FQGTGA. V lost 3 bases and J lost 5, with 11 bases in between. The chain's CDR3 is CASSLSPGDNEQFF. CDR3 DNA: TGTGCCAGCAGCTTGTCTCCAGGGGACAATGAGCAGTTCTTC. Combining the CDR3 with reference TRBV7-3 and TRBJ2-1 gives the whole variable domain GAGVSQTPSNKVTEKGKYVELRCDPISGHTALYWYRQSLGQGPEFLIYFQGTGAADDSGLPNDRFFAVRPEGSVSTLKIQRTERGDSAVYLCASSLSPGDNEQFFGPGTRLTVL.

The V call is TRBV5-6, the J call TRBJ1-6; TRBD1 agrees at 10 bases. V trimming: 5 bases; J trimming: 2 bases; junction bases outside the gene matches: 4. CDR3 length: 16 amino acids. Germline lookup yields CDR1 SGHDT and CDR2 YYEEEE. CDR3 DNA sequence: TGTGCCAGCAGTCGGGACAGGGGCACCTATAATTCACCCCTCCACTTT. It yields the protein CASSRDRGTYNSPLHF.

In its sample, this clone was seen once. The genes are TRBV11-2 and TRBJ1-5, with D unresolved. CDR1 and CDR2 from the germline V gene are SGHAT and FQNNGV. This CDR3 comprises 16 residues. Deletions cut 0 bases from V and 2 bases from J, with 11 bases between. CDR3 bases: TGTGCCAGCAGCTTAGATTCGGGGTATGGCAATCAGCCCCAGCATTTT. Protein sequence: CASSLDSGYGNQPQHF.

This clone appeared once. The genes are TRBV5-1 and TRBJ2-5, with TRBD1 identical over 8 bases. CDR1 is SGHRS, CDR2 YFSETQ, per germline. CDR3 length: 14 amino acids. J was trimmed by 4 bases and V by 3 bases; bases with no gene match: 5. For the CDR3, the DNA is TGCGCCAGCAGCTCCGGACAGGGACGAGAGACCCAGTACTTC. It encodes CASSSGQGRETQYF.

This clone was detected only a few times. CDR3 protein: CASSQRELTKNIQYF. As DNA, the CDR3 is TGTGCCAGTAGTCAGCGGGAGCTAACCAAAAACATTCAGTACTTC. V gene TRBV19 combines with J gene TRBJ2-4, with TRBD2 identical over 8 bases. This CDR3 has 15 residues. The ends lost 5 bases at V and 2 bases at J; junction bases unmatched: 5. Germline V lookup: CDR1 LNHDA, CDR2 SQIVND (reference sequence).

This clone was counted between two and nine times. The CDR3 is CASSIGQLEAFF. In DNA form, the CDR3 reads TGTGCCAGCAGCATAGGACAACTTGAAGCTTTCTTT. This chain joins TRBV7-9 and TRBJ1-1, with D perhaps TRBD1 (5 bases). The CDR3 covers 12 residues. Trimming cost V 5 bases and J 7 bases, with 11 bases left between them. From germline, CDR1 is SEHNR and CDR2 FQNEAQ (reference sequence).

This chain uses TRBV4-1 with TRBJ1-5; 8 nucleotides agree with TRBD1. Trimming at V came to 1 base and at J to 5 bases, leaving 4 bases not matched to a gene. Per the germline V gene, CDR1 is MGHRA and CDR2 is YSYEKL. CDR3 length: 15 amino acids. The CDR3 is CASSQVLQGDQPQHF. Here the CDR3 DNA reads TGCGCCAGCAGCCAAGTATTACAGGGGGATCAGCCCCAGCATTTT.

The chain recombines TRBV5-6 with TRBJ2-2; no definite D call. The V gene lost 4 bases and the J gene lost 2 bases, with 12 bases spanning the gap. The germline V gene has CDR1 SGHDT and CDR2 YYEEEE. The CDR3 contains 15 residues. CDR3 DNA sequence: TGTGCCAGCAGCCTGGTAGGCGGAAACACCGGGGAGCTGTTTTTT. Translated: CASSLVGGNTGELFF.

The gene calls are TRBV7-6 and TRBJ2-1, with 8 bases that match TRBD2. V lost 4 bases and J lost 8; bases outside the gene matches: 7. Germline V CDR1 and CDR2: SGHVS, FNYEAQ. There are 14 residues in the CDR3. The CDR3 coding sequence is TGTGCCAGCAGCTCAGCGGGAGCTAATGATGAGCAGTTCTTC. Protein product: CASSSAGANDEQFF.

The chain is built from TRBV7-9 and TRBJ1-2; 7 bases agree with TRBD1. Germline V gives CDR1 SEHNR, CDR2 FQNEAQ (reference sequence). The CDR3 loop spans 14 amino acids. Trimming at V came to 8 bases and at J to 7 bases, leaving 13 bases not matched to a gene. CDR3 region: CASVPAATGSGYTF. The CDR3 DNA is TGTGCCAGCGTACCCGCGGCGACAGGGTCTGGCTACACCTTC.

This clone was seen once. The chain has TRBV18 and TRBJ2-2, with D maybe TRBD2 (5 bases). Trimming removed 1 base at V and 6 bases at J, with 12 bases between. The CDR3 loop spans 15 amino acids. The germline CDR1 and CDR2 sequences are KGHSH and LQKENI. CDR3 in amino acids: CASSPQDSLAGELFF. CDR3 nucleotide sequence: TGTGCCAGCTCACCACAGGACTCCTTAGCCGGGGAGCTGTTTTTT.

In its sample, this clone was seen once. The J gene is TRBJ2-1, the V gene TRBV5-6; the match to TRBD2 covers 14 bases. Trimming took 3 bases from V and 6 from J; bases not matched to a gene: 5. Germline assignment: CDR1 SGHDT and CDR2 YYEEEE. The CDR3 extends over 16 amino acids. CDR3 region: CASSWRLAGGLNEQFF. CDR3 bases: TGTGCCAGCAGCTGGCGACTAGCGGGGGGGCTCAATGAGCAGTTCTTC.

The DNA for the CDR3 is TGCAGCGCCGCCGAGGGAGGTGCCTACAATGAGCAGTTCTTC. Translating it yields CSAAEGGAYNEQFF. The chain links TRBV29-1 to TRBJ2-1, with a possible D match to TRBD2 (6 bases). This CDR3 region has 14 residues. Germline CDR1 is SQVTM and CDR2 is ANQGSEA. V gave up 7 bases and J gave up 2 bases, with 15 bases separating them.

CDR3: CASSYFTSQNYGYTF. The DNA for the CDR3 is TGTGCCAGCAGTTATTTCACCTCCCAGAACTATGGCTACACCTTC. J is TRBJ1-2 and V is TRBV6-2 or TRBV6-3; D not resolved. Germline lookup yields CDR1 MNHEY and CDR2 SVGEGT. Trimming shortened V by 3 bases and J by 2 bases, and 13 bases separated the two germline ends. CDR3 length equals 15 residues.